Detailed here is one T cell receptor beta chain. What it recognizes is unknown. The read comes to an end 3 residues before the CDR3 does, leaving the germline J gene to fill in the end. The sample is drawn from a study of T cells in women clearing cervical HPV infection. Overall study findings and caveats: CIN3+ cases had significantly higher TCR richness than controls; evenness did not differ.

Method: immunoSEQ multiplex PCR; TCRdb's copy keeps in-frame clones and lacks some. The listing records around 35,000 clones. This CDR3 is 17 amino acids long. Looked up from germline, CDR1 is SNHLY and CDR2 is FYNNEI. V lost 7 bases, J lost 3 bases, and 15 bases stayed unmatched. V usage is TRBV2 and J usage is TRBJ2-4; 7 bases map to TRBD2. What was sequenced was blood buffy coat. This receptor was obtained from a woman between 18 and 69 years old with a cervical HPV16 infection that either progressed to CIN3+ or cleared (not recorded which). The CDR3 is CASTLSLAGEFKNIQYF. The DNA read from the CDR3 is TGTGCCAGCACCCTCTCCCTGGCGGGGGAGTTCAAAAACATT.